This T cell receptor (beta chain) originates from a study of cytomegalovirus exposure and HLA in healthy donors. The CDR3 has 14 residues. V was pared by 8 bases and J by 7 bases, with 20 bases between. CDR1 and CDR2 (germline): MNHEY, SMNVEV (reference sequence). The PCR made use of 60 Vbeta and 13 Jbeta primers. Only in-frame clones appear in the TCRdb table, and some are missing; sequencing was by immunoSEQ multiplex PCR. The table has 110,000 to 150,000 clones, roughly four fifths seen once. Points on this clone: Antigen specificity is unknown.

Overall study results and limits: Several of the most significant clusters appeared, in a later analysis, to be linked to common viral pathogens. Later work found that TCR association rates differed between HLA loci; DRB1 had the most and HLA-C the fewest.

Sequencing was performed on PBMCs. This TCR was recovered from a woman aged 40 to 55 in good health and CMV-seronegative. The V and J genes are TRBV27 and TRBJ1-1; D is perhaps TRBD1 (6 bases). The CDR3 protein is CASGLTGLSGEAFF. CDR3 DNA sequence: TGTGCCAGCGGATTAACAGGGTTGTCCGGTGAAGCTTTCTTT.